This is a list of T cell receptor beta chains from one sample in a study of CD8 T cells in Susac syndrome. TCRdb itself ran the immunoSEQ multiplex PCR reads through MiXCR, one entry per CDR3 protein. The repertoire holds 150,000 or so distinct CDR3 sequences, with approximately 95% as singletons. Sequencing was performed on CD4+ T cells from PBMCs. The receptors stem from a human donor with Susac syndrome. Both conserved end residues are part of each CDR3. The order of the fields is D gene, J gene, clone size, V gene, CDR3 protein, CDR3 DNA. D genes are given only for firm matches. Size is stated for part of the rows, as once, few or many counts, or as a class when the clone is expanded.

>TRBD1|TRBJ1-2|-|TRBV20-1
CSARDRTGANYGYTF
TGCAGTGCTAGGGACCGGACAGGGGCCAACTATGGCTACACCTTC
>-|TRBJ1-1|-|TRBV18
CASSEDSVSEAFF
TGTGCCAGCTCCGAAGACAGCGTAAGTGAAGCTTTCTTT
>TRBD1|TRBJ1-5|-|TRBV4-1
CASSRLPGGSQPQHF
TGCGCCAGCAGCCGCCTGCCAGGGGGCAGTCAGCCCCAGCATTTT
>TRBD1|TRBJ1-2|-|TRBV27
CASGRTTGTAVYGYTF
TGTGCCAGCGGGCGAACGACCGGGACAGCTGTCTATGGCTACACCTTC
>-|TRBJ2-2|-|TRBV27
CASSFRGQGRTGELFF
TGTGCCAGCAGTTTCCGTGGGCAGGGGCGGACCGGGGAGCTGTTTTTT
>-|TRBJ2-7|-|TRBV25-1
CASSDLRYEQYF
TGTGCCAGCAGTGACCTTAGGTACGAGCAGTACTTC
>-|TRBJ2-3|-|TRBV3-1
CASSHYSVGTDTQYF
TGTGCCAGCAGCCACTATTCGGTTGGCACAGATACGCAGTATTTT
>-|TRBJ2-3|-|TRBV20-1
CSPLGYTDTQYF
TGCAGTCCTCTTGGGTACACAGATACGCAGTATTTT
>-|TRBJ2-7|-|TRBV16
CASRKRTGYCYEQYF
TGTGCCAGCAGAAAGAGAACAGGGTATTGCTACGAGCAGTACTTC
>-|TRBJ1-3|-|TRBV12-3/TRBV12-4
CASRGRLNSGNTIYF
TGTGCCAGCAGGGGACGGCTCAACTCTGGAAACACCATATATTTT
>TRBD1|TRBJ1-2|-|TRBV25-1
CASSEDRGPHGYTF
TGTGCCAGCAGTGAGGACAGGGGCCCCCATGGCTACACCTTC
>TRBD1|TRBJ1-2|-|TRBV6-5
CASSSQGGPYGYTF
TGTGCCAGCAGTTCCCAGGGGGGGCCGTATGGCTACACCTTC
>-|TRBJ1-1|-|TRBV18
CASSPLNKMNTEAFF
TGTGCCAGCTCACCACTGAACAAGATGAACACTGAAGCTTTCTTT
>-|TRBJ1-5|-|TRBV6-6
CASTDRGAYSNQPQHF
TGTGCCAGCACGGATCGGGGAGCGTATAGCAATCAGCCCCAGCATTTT
>TRBD1|TRBJ1-5|-|TRBV27
CASSLSWGTGVGQPQHF
TGTGCCAGCAGTTTATCGTGGGGGACAGGGGTTGGACAGCCCCAGCATTTT
>TRBD1|TRBJ2-7|few|TRBV20-1
CSAQGRGYEQYF
TGCAGTGCTCAGGGCAGGGGGTACGAGCAGTACTTC
>-|TRBJ2-3|-|TRBV25-1
CASSVGEGFTDTQYF
TGTGCCAGCAGTGTTGGGGAAGGGTTTACAGATACGCAGTATTTT
>-|TRBJ2-1|-|TRBV18
CASSLTPQGNSQFF
TGTGCCAGCTCGTTGACTCCTCAGGGGAATAGCCAGTTCTTC
>-|TRBJ2-7|-|TRBV5-4
CASSLDRTTYEQYF
TGTGCCAGCAGCTTGGACAGGACAACGTACGAGCAGTACTTC
>TRBD2|TRBJ2-5|-|TRBV6-2/TRBV6-3
CASSREVQETQYF
TGTGCCAGCAGTCGGGAGGTACAAGAGACCCAGTACTTC
>TRBD2|TRBJ2-3|-|TRBV3-1
CASSQSGGGDTQYF
TGTGCCAGCAGCCAAAGCGGGGGTGGAGATACGCAGTATTTT
>-|TRBJ1-6|once|TRBV20-1
CSAFGGWLYSPLHF
TGCAGCGCATTCGGGGGGTGGCTGTATTCACCCCTCCACTTT
>TRBD2|TRBJ2-1|-|TRBV9
CASSPRASGTGNEQFF
TGTGCCAGCAGCCCCCGGGCTAGCGGGACGGGCAATGAGCAGTTCTTC
>-|TRBJ2-3|-|TRBV11-2
CASSSPATQYF
TGTGCCAGCAGCTCCCCCGCTACGCAGTATTTT
>TRBD2|TRBJ2-5|once|TRBV5-4
CASSWTSGGRGGETQYF
TGTGCCAGCAGCTGGACTAGCGGGGGCCGCGGAGGAGAGACCCAGTACTTC
>TRBD2|TRBJ2-1|-|TRBV6-5
CASSYSPLSGGAGEQFF
TGTGCCAGCAGTTACTCGCCCCTTAGCGGGGGGGCAGGTGAGCAGTTCTTC
>TRBD1|TRBJ2-7|-|TRBV2
CASRTGQGIAEQYF
TGTGCCAGCAGGACGGGACAGGGTATAGCCGAGCAGTACTTC
>-|TRBJ1-2|once|TRBV28
CASSLPGHVVANYGYTF
TGTGCCAGCAGTCTACCGGGACACGTAGTAGCTAACTATGGCTACACCTTC
>-|TRBJ2-3|-|TRBV11-2
CASSFGENTQYF
TGTGCCAGCAGCTTTGGAGAAAATACGCAGTATTTT
>TRBD1|TRBJ2-7|-|TRBV20-1
CSARDPGQGAGEQYF
TGCAGTGCTAGAGATCCGGGACAGGGGGCCGGGGAGCAGTACTTC
>-|TRBJ2-7|-|TRBV20-1
CSGGDQSSYEQYF
TGCAGTGGGGGGGACCAAAGCTCCTACGAGCAGTACTTC
>TRBD2|TRBJ2-5|once|TRBV28
CASIKRGGKETQYF
TGTGCCAGCATCAAGCGGGGGGGAAAAGAGACCCAGTACTTC
>-|TRBJ2-6|-|TRBV20-1
CSARPPTGSGANVLTF
TGCAGTGCTAGACCCCCCACAGGGTCTGGGGCCAACGTCCTGACTTTC
>-|TRBJ2-1|-|TRBV18
CASSNPLPGDEQFF
TGTGCCAGCTCCAACCCCCTTCCCGGCGATGAGCAGTTCTTC
>-|TRBJ2-6|-|TRBV10-3
CAISRAGQSSGANVLTF
TGTGCCATCAGTCGGGCGGGACAGAGCTCTGGGGCCAACGTCCTGACTTTC
>-|TRBJ1-1|few|TRBV27
CASSYGGNTEAFF
TGTGCCAGCAGTTATGGGGGGAACACTGAAGCTTTCTTT
>-|TRBJ2-5|-|TRBV18
CASSPPSGGQETQYF
TGTGCCAGCTCACCACCGTCCGGAGGACAAGAGACCCAGTACTTC
>TRBD1|TRBJ1-2|once|TRBV20-1
CSAPRQGWGYTF
TGCAGTGCTCCGAGACAGGGCTGGGGCTACACCTTC
>-|TRBJ1-5|-|TRBV20-1
CSASPGTTYQPQHF
TGCAGTGCTAGCCCCGGGACAACCTATCAGCCCCAGCATTTT
>-|TRBJ2-7|-|TRBV6-9
CASSYTPHEQYF
TGTGCCAGCAGTTATACTCCCCACGAGCAGTACTTC
>-|TRBJ2-5|-|TRBV20-1
CSAGGSETQYF
TGCAGTGCCGGCGGTTCCGAGACCCAGTACTTC
>TRBD1|TRBJ2-5|-|TRBV20-1
CSATRQGEETQYF
TGCAGTGCTACCCGGCAGGGGGAGGAGACCCAGTACTTC
>-|TRBJ1-6|-|TRBV5-1
CAGLGNHRPSPLHF
TGCGCCGGTCTGGGCAACCACCGTCCCTCACCCCTCCACTTT
>-|TRBJ2-1|-|TRBV9
CASSGGNEQFF
TGTGCCAGCAGCGGGGGCAATGAGCAGTTCTTC
>-|TRBJ2-4|once|TRBV29-1
CSAGGGLSTKNIQYF
TGCAGCGCAGGGGGGGGACTATCAACCAAAAACATTCAGTACTTC
>-|TRBJ2-6|-|TRBV6-2/TRBV6-3
CASTEQGTGANVLTF
TGTGCCAGCACCGAACAGGGTACTGGGGCCAACGTCCTGACTTTC
>-|TRBJ1-2|-|TRBV29-1
CSARPGNDYGYTF
TGCAGCGCCCGACCCGGAAACGACTATGGCTACACCTTC
>TRBD1|TRBJ2-1|-|TRBV5-1
CASRRPTGGLYNEQFF
TGCGCCAGCAGGCGTCCCACAGGGGGCCTCTACAATGAGCAGTTCTTC
>-|TRBJ1-4|-|TRBV6-5
CASSYGAGANEKLFF
TGTGCCAGCAGTTACGGGGCAGGGGCAAATGAAAAACTGTTTTTT
>-|TRBJ1-3|-|TRBV12-3/TRBV12-4
CASSNSGNTIYF
TGTGCCAGCAGTAACTCGGGAAACACCATATATTTT
>-|TRBJ2-3|-|TRBV9
CASSVGDLSTDTQYF
TGTGCCAGCAGCGTAGGTGACTTGAGCACAGATACGCAGTATTTT
>TRBD2|TRBJ2-7|-|TRBV3-1
CASSLSGRAFSEYYEQYF
TGTGCCAGCAGCCTTAGCGGGAGGGCATTCTCAGAATACTACGAGCAGTACTTC
>-|TRBJ2-1|-|TRBV11-2
CASSFGLAGEQFF
TGTGCCAGCAGCTTTGGACTCGCAGGAGAGCAGTTCTTC
>-|TRBJ2-3|-|TRBV4-1
CASRWGDRETDTQYF
TGCGCCAGCAGGTGGGGGGATAGAGAAACAGATACGCAGTATTTT